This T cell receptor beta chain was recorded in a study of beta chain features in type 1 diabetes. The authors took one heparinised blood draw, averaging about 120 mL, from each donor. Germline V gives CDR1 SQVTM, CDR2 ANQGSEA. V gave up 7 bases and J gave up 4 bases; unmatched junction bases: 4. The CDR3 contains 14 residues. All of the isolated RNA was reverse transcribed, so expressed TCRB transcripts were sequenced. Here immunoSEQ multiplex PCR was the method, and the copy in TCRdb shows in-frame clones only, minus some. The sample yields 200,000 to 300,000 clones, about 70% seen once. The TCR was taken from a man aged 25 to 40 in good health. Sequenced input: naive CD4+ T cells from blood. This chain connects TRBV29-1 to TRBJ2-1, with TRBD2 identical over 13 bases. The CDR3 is CSGTSGGRYNEQFF. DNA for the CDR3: TGCAGCGGGACTAGCGGGGGAAGATACAATGAGCAGTTCTTC.